This T cell receptor beta chain came from a study of cytomegalovirus exposure and HLA in healthy donors. With 6 bases clipped from V and 3 bases from J, the junction kept 5 bases outside the gene matches. Germline CDR1 reads ENHRY; CDR2 reads SYGVKD. The CDR3 extends over 14 amino acids. Study observations and caveats: Within a later analysis, the majority of CMV-associated TCR beta chains appeared HLA-restricted. Whilst most TCR sequences proved rare, a subset of public TCRs occurred across many donors. Diagnosis of cytomegalovirus status made by the classifier reportedly showed high specificity and sensitivity. Reports indicate that TCR beta sequences accurately predicted the HLA-A and HLA-B alleles of most subjects.

For this clone: What it binds is not known.

PCR amplification relied on 60 Vbeta primers (plus 13 Jbeta primers). The protocol was immunoSEQ multiplex PCR, while the TCRdb copy is restricted to in-frame clones and leaves out a portion. The sample consists of roughly 99,000 clones, about four fifths of them appearing once. What was sequenced was PBMCs. The receptor's source is a woman aged 40 to 50 in good health and CMV-seronegative. The chain joins TRBV10-3 to TRBJ1-3; 7 bases fit TRBD1. This CDR3 is CAISDREVGNTIYF. CDR3 DNA: TGTGCCATCAGCGACAGGGAGGTTGGAAACACCATATATTTT.